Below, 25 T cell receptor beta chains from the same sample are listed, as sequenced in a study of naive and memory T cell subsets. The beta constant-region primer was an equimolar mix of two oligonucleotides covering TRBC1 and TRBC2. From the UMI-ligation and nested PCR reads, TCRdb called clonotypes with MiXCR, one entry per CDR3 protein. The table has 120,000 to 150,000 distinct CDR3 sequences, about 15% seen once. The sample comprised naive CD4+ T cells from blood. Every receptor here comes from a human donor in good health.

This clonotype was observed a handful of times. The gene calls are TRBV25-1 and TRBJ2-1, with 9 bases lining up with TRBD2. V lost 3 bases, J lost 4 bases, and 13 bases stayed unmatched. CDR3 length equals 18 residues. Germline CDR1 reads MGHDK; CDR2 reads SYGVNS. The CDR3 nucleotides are TGTGCCAGCAGTGAGCCCGGGGGTAGCGGGAGAGCATACAATGAGCAGTTCTTC. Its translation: CASSEPGGSGRAYNEQFF.

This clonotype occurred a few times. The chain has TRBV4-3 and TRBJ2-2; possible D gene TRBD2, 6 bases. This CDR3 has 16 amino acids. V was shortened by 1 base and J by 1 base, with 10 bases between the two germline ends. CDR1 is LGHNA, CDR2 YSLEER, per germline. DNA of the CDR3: TGCGCCAGCAGCCAAGTTCCGGGAGTGAACACCGGGGAGCTGTTTTTT. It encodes CASSQVPGVNTGELFF.

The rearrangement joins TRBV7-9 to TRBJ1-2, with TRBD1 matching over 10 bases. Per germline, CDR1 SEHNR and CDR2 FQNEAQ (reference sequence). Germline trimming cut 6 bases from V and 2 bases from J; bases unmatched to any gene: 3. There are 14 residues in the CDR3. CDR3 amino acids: CASRPGQGNYGYTF. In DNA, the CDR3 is TGTGCCAGCAGACCGGGACAGGGGAACTATGGCTACACCTTC.

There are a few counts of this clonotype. The CDR3 reads CASSSTGNEQYF. CDR3 DNA: TGTGCCAGCAGCTCGACAGGGAACGAGCAGTACTTC. The chain joins TRBV5-6 to TRBJ2-7, with 7 positions matching TRBD1. CDR1 is SGHDT, CDR2 YYEEEE, per germline. CDR3 length equals 12 residues. V dropped 3 bases and J dropped 5; count of bases not matched to a gene: 2.

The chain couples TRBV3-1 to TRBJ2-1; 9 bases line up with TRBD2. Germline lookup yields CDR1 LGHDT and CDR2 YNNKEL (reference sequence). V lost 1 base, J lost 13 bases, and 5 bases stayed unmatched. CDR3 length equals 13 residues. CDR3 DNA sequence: TGTGCCAGCAGCCAAGGTAGCGGGAGATTCCAGTTCTTC. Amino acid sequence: CASSQGSGRFQFF.

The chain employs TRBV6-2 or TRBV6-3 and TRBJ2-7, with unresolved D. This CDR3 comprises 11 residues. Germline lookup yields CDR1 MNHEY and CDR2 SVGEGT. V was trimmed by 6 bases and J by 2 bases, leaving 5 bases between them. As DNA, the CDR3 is TGTGCCAGCAGCCATCCCTACGAGCAGTACTTC. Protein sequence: CASSHPYEQYF.

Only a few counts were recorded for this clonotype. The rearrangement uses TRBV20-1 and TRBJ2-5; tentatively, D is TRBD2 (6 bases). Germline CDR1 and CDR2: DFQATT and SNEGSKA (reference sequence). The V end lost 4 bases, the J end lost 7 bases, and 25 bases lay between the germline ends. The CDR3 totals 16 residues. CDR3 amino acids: CSAKKRTMSALTTQYF. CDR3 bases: TGCAGTGCTAAGAAAAGGACTATGTCGGCTCTAACGACCCAGTACTTC.

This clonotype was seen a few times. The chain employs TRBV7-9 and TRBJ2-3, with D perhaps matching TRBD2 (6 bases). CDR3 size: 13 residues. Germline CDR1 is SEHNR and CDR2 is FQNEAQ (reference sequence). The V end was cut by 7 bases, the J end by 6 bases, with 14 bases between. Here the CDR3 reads CASNSLASDTQYF. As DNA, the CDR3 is TGTGCCAGCAATTCACTAGCATCTGATACGCAGTATTTT.

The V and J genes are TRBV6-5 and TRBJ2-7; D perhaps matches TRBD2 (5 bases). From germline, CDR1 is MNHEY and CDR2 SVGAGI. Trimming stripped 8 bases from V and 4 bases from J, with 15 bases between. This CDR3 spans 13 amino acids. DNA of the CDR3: TGTGCCAGCTTTCATTCGGCGGGTTACGAGCAGTACTTC. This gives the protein CASFHSAGYEQYF.

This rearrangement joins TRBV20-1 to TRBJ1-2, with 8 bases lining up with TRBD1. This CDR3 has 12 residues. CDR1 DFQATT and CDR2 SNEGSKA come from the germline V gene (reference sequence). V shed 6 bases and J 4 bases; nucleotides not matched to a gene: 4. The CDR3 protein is CSALDRGYGYTF. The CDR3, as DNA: TGCAGTGCCCTAGACAGGGGCTATGGCTACACCTTC.

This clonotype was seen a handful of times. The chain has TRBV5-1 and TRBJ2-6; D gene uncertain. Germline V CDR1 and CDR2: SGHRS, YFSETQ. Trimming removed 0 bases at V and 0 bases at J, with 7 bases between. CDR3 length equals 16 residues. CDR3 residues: CASSLGRSSGANVLTF. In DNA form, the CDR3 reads TGCGCCAGCAGCTTGGGACGTAGCTCTGGGGCCAACGTCCTGACTTTC.

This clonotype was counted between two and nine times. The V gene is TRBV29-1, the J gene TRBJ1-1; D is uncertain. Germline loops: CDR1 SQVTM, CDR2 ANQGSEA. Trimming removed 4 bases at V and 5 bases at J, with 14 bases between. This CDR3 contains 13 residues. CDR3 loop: CSVVRAVGTEAFF. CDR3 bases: TGCAGCGTTGTAAGGGCCGTGGGTACTGAAGCTTTCTTT.

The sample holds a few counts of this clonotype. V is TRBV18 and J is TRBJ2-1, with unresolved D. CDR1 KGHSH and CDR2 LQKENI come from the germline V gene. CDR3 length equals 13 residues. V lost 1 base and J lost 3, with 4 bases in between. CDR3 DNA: TGTGCCAGCTCACCACGGGGCTACAATGAGCAGTTCTTC. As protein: CASSPRGYNEQFF.

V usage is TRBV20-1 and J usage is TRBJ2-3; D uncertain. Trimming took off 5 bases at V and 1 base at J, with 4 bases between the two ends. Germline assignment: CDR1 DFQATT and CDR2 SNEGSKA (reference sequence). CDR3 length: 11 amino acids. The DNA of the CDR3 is TGCAGTGCTGGACGCACAGATACGCAGTATTTT. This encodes CSAGRTDTQYF.

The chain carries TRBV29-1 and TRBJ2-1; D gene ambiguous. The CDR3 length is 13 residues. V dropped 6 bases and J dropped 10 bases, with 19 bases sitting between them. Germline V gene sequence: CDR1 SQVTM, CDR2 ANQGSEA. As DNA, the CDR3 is TGCAGCGTCGACCAGGCCCCCAATAACGAGCAGTTCTTC. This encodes CSVDQAPNNEQFF.

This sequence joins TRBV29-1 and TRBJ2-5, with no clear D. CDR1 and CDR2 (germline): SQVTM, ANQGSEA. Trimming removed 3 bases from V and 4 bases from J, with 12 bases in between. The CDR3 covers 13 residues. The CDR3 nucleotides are TGCAGCGTTGAGGAACTATATCGAGAGACCCAGTACTTC. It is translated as CSVEELYRETQYF.

The CDR3 bases are TGTGCCAGCAGTGATGACAGGGGGTCGGGAGAAAAACTGTTTTTT. As protein: CASSDDRGSGEKLFF. The chain uses TRBV25-1 and TRBJ1-4, with 9 bases fitting TRBD1. The germline V gene encodes CDR1 MGHDK and CDR2 SYGVNS. Germline trimming cut 3 bases from V and 8 bases from J; bases unmatched to any gene: 7. The CDR3 spans 15 residues.

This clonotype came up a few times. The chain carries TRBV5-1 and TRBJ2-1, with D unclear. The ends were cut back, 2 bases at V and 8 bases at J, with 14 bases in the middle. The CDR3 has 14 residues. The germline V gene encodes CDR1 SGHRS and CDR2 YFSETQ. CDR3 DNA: TGCGCCAGCAGCTTTAACGCCCAAAGGGATGAGCAGTTCTTC. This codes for CASSFNAQRDEQFF.

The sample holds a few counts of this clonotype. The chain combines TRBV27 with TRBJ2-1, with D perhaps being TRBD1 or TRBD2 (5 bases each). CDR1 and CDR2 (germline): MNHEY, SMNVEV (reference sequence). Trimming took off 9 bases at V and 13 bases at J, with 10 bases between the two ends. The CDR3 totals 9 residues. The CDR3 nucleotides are TGTGCCAGTAAGGGACCTCAGTTCTTC. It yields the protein CASKGPQFF.

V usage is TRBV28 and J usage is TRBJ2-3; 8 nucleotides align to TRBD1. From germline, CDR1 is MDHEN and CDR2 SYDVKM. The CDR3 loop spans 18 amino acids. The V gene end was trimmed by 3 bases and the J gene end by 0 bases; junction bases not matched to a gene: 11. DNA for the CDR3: TGTGCCAGCAGTTTCTGGACAGGGCCCTGGGGGAGCACAGATACGCAGTATTTT. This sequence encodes CASSFWTGPWGSTDTQYF.

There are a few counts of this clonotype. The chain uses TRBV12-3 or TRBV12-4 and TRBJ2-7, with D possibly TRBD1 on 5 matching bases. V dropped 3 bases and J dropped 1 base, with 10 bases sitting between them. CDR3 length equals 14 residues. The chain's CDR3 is CASSFFDSSYEQYF. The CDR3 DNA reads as TGTGCCAGCAGTTTTTTCGACAGTTCCTACGAGCAGTACTTC.

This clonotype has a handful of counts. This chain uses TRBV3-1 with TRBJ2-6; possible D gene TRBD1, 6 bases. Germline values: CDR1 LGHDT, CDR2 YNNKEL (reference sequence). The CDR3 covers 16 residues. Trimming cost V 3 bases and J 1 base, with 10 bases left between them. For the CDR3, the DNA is TGTGCCAGCAGCCACAACACAGGGTCTGGGGCCAACGTCCTGACTTTC. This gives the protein CASSHNTGSGANVLTF.

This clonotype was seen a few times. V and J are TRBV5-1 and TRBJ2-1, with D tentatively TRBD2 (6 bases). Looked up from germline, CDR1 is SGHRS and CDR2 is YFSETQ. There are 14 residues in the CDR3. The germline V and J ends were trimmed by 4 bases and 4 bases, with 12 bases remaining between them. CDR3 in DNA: TGCGCCAGCAGCCTGTCGGGAGTTTACAATGAGCAGTTCTTC. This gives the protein CASSLSGVYNEQFF.

DNA of the CDR3: TGTGCCAGCAGTTACGGGGGCATCAACACTGAAGCTTTCTTT. This encodes CASSYGGINTEAFF. The gene calls are TRBV6-2 or TRBV6-3 and TRBJ1-1; weak D call: TRBD1 (6 bases). Per the germline V gene, CDR1 is MNHEY and CDR2 is SVGEGT. Trimming pared 2 bases from V and 2 bases from J, leaving 9 bases between. The CDR3 extends over 14 amino acids.

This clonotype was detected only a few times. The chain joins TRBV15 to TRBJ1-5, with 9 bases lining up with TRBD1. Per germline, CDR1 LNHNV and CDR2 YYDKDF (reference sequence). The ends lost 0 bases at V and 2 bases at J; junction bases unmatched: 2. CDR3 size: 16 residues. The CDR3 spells CATSRDRQGGNQPQHF. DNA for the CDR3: TGTGCCACCAGCAGAGATCGACAGGGGGGCAATCAGCCCCAGCATTTT.